This T cell receptor (beta chain) is drawn from a study of tumor and adjacent non-tumor tissue in lung cancer. The CDR3 runs to 14 residues. V lost 3 bases to trimming and J lost 2 bases, with 11 bases between them. Germline V gives CDR1 SGHDT, CDR2 YYEEEE. TCRbeta libraries were built with three rounds of nested PCR, modified from ARM-PCR. TCRdb reprocessed the multiplex PCR reads with MiXCR, giving one entry per CDR3 protein. Of roughly 81,000 distinct CDR3 sequences in the sample, around 65% were seen once. The template was RNA from unsorted bulk tissue. This clonotype was picked up one time. The chain combines TRBV5-6 with TRBJ1-1; TRBD1 might be the D (6 bases). This receptor was taken from a man between 65 and 79 years old with non-small cell lung cancer. Sample: lung tumor tissue. The CDR3 region is CASSSSGVNTEAFF. Here the CDR3 DNA reads TGTGCCAGCAGCTCGTCAGGGGTAAACACTGAAGCTTTCTTT.